The 27 T cell receptor beta chains reported below all come from one sample, sequenced in a study of PD-1 blockade in classical Hodgkin lymphoma. Every patient had relapsed following autologous stem cell transplantation, and cohorts differed in brentuximab vedotin exposure. Sequencing was performed with immunoSEQ multiplex PCR; in TCRdb, only in-frame clones are kept and a portion is missing. The sample contains 66,000 or so clones, about 70% of which appear only once. Specimen: peripheral blood mononuclear cells (PBMCs), collected before the second cycle of nivolumab. The receptors originated from a human donor with classical Hodgkin lymphoma.

V and J are TRBV4-1 and TRBJ1-3; D uncertain. The V and J ends lost 0 bases and 4 bases respectively, with 13 bases between them. The CDR3 spans 16 residues. Germline lookup yields CDR1 MGHRA and CDR2 YSYEKL. CDR3 sequence: CASSQDWRGGGNTIYF. The CDR3 bases are TGCGCCAGCAGCCAAGATTGGCGGGGAGGAGGAAACACCATATATTTT.

This rearrangement joins TRBV6-1 to TRBJ1-4; tentative D call: TRBD1 (5 bases). Trimming cost V 6 bases and J 10 bases, with 18 bases left between them. The CDR3 spans 14 residues. CDR1 is MNHNS and CDR2 is SASEGT in the germline V gene. The CDR3 loop reads CASRRGPAGGKLFF. The CDR3 nucleotides are TGTGCCAGCAGGCGGGGTCCGGCCGGGGGAAAACTGTTTTTT.

This clone was counted once. CDR3 DNA sequence: TGTGCCAGCAGTACTAGCGGGAGATCCCCTTCAGATACGCAGTATTTT. Protein: CASSTSGRSPSDTQYF. This chain uses TRBV27 with TRBJ2-3, with 11 bases lining up with TRBD2. Germline CDR1 is MNHEY and CDR2 is SMNVEV (reference sequence). CDR3 length: 16 amino acids. V was clipped by 5 bases and J by 4 bases; unmatched bases: 8.

The CDR3 loop is CASSRGQGAYNSPLHF. The CDR3 DNA reads TGCGCCAGCAGCCGGGGACAGGGCGCCTATAATTCACCCCTCCACTTT. The gene calls are TRBV5-1 and TRBJ1-6; 9 nucleotides line up with TRBD1. The CDR3 consists of 16 residues. CDR1 SGHRS and CDR2 YFSETQ come from the germline V gene. V lost 4 bases, J lost 2 bases, and 4 bases stayed unmatched.

The chain carries TRBV29-1 and TRBJ1-1, with D unresolved. Germline V gene lookup returns CDR1 SQVTM and CDR2 ANQGSEA. This CDR3 has 12 residues. V shed 7 bases and J shed 3 bases, with 12 bases lying between them. CDR3 DNA: TGCAGCGGGGCACAGATCTACACTGAAGCTTTCTTT. Translated, it gives CSGAQIYTEAFF.

This chain uses TRBV30 with TRBJ1-1; the D is unclear. The V and J ends lost 5 bases and 7 bases respectively, with 11 bases between them. Germline CDR1 reads GTSNPN; CDR2 reads SVGIG (reference sequence). This CDR3 region has 11 residues. The CDR3 sequence is CAWGRLNEAFF. The CDR3, as DNA: TGTGCCTGGGGGAGGTTGAATGAAGCTTTCTTT. The full variable domain, its missing parts supplied by reference TRBV30 and TRBJ1-1, is SQTIHQWPATLVQPVGSPLSLECTVEGTSNPNLYWYRQAAGRGLQLLFYSVGIGQISSEVPQNLSASRPQDRQFILSSKKLLLSDSGFYLCAWGRLNEAFFGQGTRLTVV.

CDR3 bases: TGTGCCAGCAGCCGGACAGGGGTGTCCTACGAGCAGTACTTC. It specifies CASSRTGVSYEQYF. The V call is TRBV7-9, the J call TRBJ2-7, with TRBD1 identical over 9 bases. Trimming cost V 5 bases and J 1 base; bases outside gene matches: 3. The CDR3 is made up of 14 amino acids. The germline CDR1 and CDR2 sequences are SEHNR and FQNEAQ (reference sequence). Looking up the rest from reference TRBV7-9 and TRBJ2-7 gives the full variable domain: DTGVSQNPRHKITKRGQNVTFRCDPISEHNRLYWYRQTLGQGPEFLTYFQNEAQLEKSRLLSDRFSAERPKGSFSTLEIQRTEQGDSAMYLCASSRTGVSYEQYFGPGTRLTVT.

This rearrangement joins TRBV19 to TRBJ2-1; no clear D. Trimming took off 3 bases at V and 0 bases at J, with 9 bases between the two ends. Germline assignment: CDR1 LNHDA and CDR2 SQIVND (reference sequence). The CDR3 length is 15 residues. CDR3 loop: CASSIKGNSYNEQFF. CDR3 nucleotides: TGTGCCAGTAGTATTAAGGGCAACTCCTACAATGAGCAGTTCTTC.

This rearrangement joins TRBV2 to TRBJ1-1; D is possibly TRBD1 (5 bases). CDR1 and CDR2 (germline): SNHLY, FYNNEI. Trimming took off 5 bases at V and 5 bases at J, with 12 bases between the two ends. The CDR3 has 13 residues. The chain's CDR3 is CASSLGVGTEAFF. The CDR3 nucleotides are TGTGCCAGCAGTCTGGGGGTCGGGACTGAAGCTTTCTTT.

The chain is built from TRBV7-8 and TRBJ1-6; D remains ambiguous. Trimming left V 4 bases short and J 8 bases short, with 12 bases between. Germline values: CDR1 SGHVS, CDR2 FQNEAQ. The CDR3 has 14 residues. CDR3 nucleotide sequence: TGTGCCAGCAGCTCCCTTCGGTTGGATTCACCCCTCCACTTT. Protein product: CASSSLRLDSPLHF.

The rearrangement joins TRBV2 to TRBJ2-7, with a tentative D call TRBD1 (5 bases). The CDR3 has 12 residues. Germline CDR1 is SNHLY and CDR2 is FYNNEI. With 6 bases removed from V and 3 bases from J, the gap between germline ends came to 9 bases. CDR3 nucleotide sequence: TGTGCCAGCAGCTCAGGGCTCTACGAGCAGTACTTC. Translation gives CASSSGLYEQYF.

The chain uses TRBV2 and TRBJ2-1, with 10 bases that match TRBD1. The CDR3 length is 14 residues. V shed 6 bases, J shed 4 bases, and the junction held 3 bases outside the gene matches. Germline V gives CDR1 SNHLY, CDR2 FYNNEI. Here the CDR3 reads CASRRDRGYNEQFF. CDR3 nucleotide sequence: TGTGCCAGCAGGCGGGACAGGGGTTACAATGAGCAGTTCTTC.

This clone has just a few counts. At one end, the junction sequence differs from germline, possibly due to a read error. This chain uses TRBV7-7 with TRBJ2-7; tentatively, D is TRBD1 (5 bases). From germline, CDR1 is SSHAT and CDR2 FNYEAQ (reference sequence). CDR3 length equals 15 residues. CDR3 sequence (DNA): TGTGCTAGCAGCTACGCGACGGGCCCAGGGTACGAGCAGTACTTC. Translated: CASSYATGPGYEQYF.

A few counts support this clone. The chain employs TRBV15 and TRBJ1-2; tentatively, D is TRBD1 (5 bases). Germline V lookup: CDR1 LNHNV, CDR2 YYDKDF (reference sequence). The CDR3 runs 14 residues. The V end was cut by 6 bases, the J end by 7 bases, with 18 bases between. CDR3 sequence: CATRTGHGASGYTF. DNA for the CDR3: TGTGCCACCAGAACCGGACACGGGGCGAGTGGCTACACCTTC. Together with reference TRBV15 and TRBJ1-2, the CDR3 gives the full variable domain: DAMVIQNPRYQVTQFGKPVTLSCSQTLNHNVMYWYQQKSSQAPKLLFHYYDKDFNNEADTPDNFQSRRPNTSFCFLDIRSPGLGDTAMYLCATRTGHGASGYTFGSGTRLTVV.

The chain links TRBV11-2 to TRBJ2-7; TRBD1 matches 8 bases. This CDR3 is built from 15 residues. Germline-derived CDR1 and CDR2 are SGHAT and FQNNGV. V gave up 5 bases and J gave up 2 bases; unmatched junction bases: 8. The CDR3 protein is CASSVGTGATYEQYF. CDR3 sequence (DNA): TGTGCCAGCAGCGTCGGGACAGGAGCCACCTACGAGCAGTACTTC.

This chain links TRBV30 with TRBJ1-1, with TRBD1 as a possible D gene (5 bases). Looked up from germline, CDR1 is GTSNPN and CDR2 is SVGIG (reference sequence). V shed 3 bases and J shed 2 bases, with 10 bases lying between them. CDR3 size: 13 residues. In nucleotides, the CDR3 is TGTGCCTGGAGCGCGCAGGGAAACACTGAAGCTTTCTTT. This codes for CAWSAQGNTEAFF.

The rearrangement joins TRBV14 to TRBJ2-1; TRBD2 matches at 9 bases. The length of the CDR3 is 20 residues. The germline V gene encodes CDR1 SGHDN and CDR2 FVKESK. V lost 1 base, J lost 7 bases, and 20 bases stayed unmatched. CDR3 sequence: CASSQGLLAGVLPPSNEQFF. The CDR3 DNA reads as TGTGCCAGCAGCCAAGGGCTCTTAGCGGGAGTTCTCCCTCCCTCAAATGAGCAGTTCTTC. Full variable domain (missing parts from reference TRBV14 and TRBJ2-1): EAGVTQFPSHSVIEKGQTVTLRCDPISGHDNLYWYRRVMGKEIKFLLHFVKESKQDESGMPNNRFLAERTGGTYSTLKVQPAELEDSGVYFCASSQGLLAGVLPPSNEQFFGPGTRLTVL.

This chain joins TRBV19 and TRBJ2-7; 8 nucleotides line up with TRBD2. With 5 bases clipped from V and 6 bases from J, the junction kept 12 bases outside the gene matches. From germline, CDR1 is LNHDA and CDR2 SQIVND (reference sequence). The CDR3 is 15 residues long. This CDR3 is CASSFSSGTRREQYF. The CDR3 bases are TGTGCCAGTAGTTTCAGCTCCGGGACTAGGCGCGAGCAGTACTTC.

V is TRBV10-3 and J is TRBJ2-2; TRBD2 might be the D (5 bases). This CDR3 has 13 residues. V was clipped by 10 bases and J by 4 bases, with 13 bases between them. CDR1 is ENHRY and CDR2 is SYGVKD in the germline V gene. The CDR3 nucleotides read TGTGCCAGCGAGTGGGAGTTCACCGGGGAGCTGTTTTTT. Amino acid sequence: CASEWEFTGELFF.

The chain links TRBV28 to TRBJ2-2, with D maybe TRBD1 (5 bases). The germline CDR1 and CDR2 sequences are MDHEN and SYDVKM. V was cut by 2 bases and J by 8 bases, with 12 bases left in between. This CDR3 is 14 amino acids long. CDR3 coding DNA: TGTGCCAGCAGTTTAATAGGGGAAAGAGGGGAGCTGTTTTTT. As protein: CASSLIGERGELFF. Drawing the rest from reference TRBV28 and TRBJ2-2, the complete variable domain is DVKVTQSSRYLVKRTGEKVFLECVQDMDHENMFWYRQDPGLGLRLIYFSYDVKMKEKGDIPEGYSVSREKKERFSLILESASTNQTSMYLCASSLIGERGELFFGEGSRLTVL.

The rearrangement uses TRBV28 and TRBJ2-1, with D unclear. Trimming left V 6 bases short and J 5 bases short, with 5 bases between. The CDR3 is 11 residues long. Per the germline V gene, CDR1 is MDHEN and CDR2 is SYDVKM. This chain's CDR3 is CASSRNNEQFF. The CDR3 DNA follows: TGTGCCAGCAGCCGAAACAATGAGCAGTTCTTC. The whole variable domain, filled in from reference TRBV28 and TRBJ2-1, reads DVKVTQSSRYLVKRTGEKVFLECVQDMDHENMFWYRQDPGLGLRLIYFSYDVKMKEKGDIPEGYSVSREKKERFSLILESASTNQTSMYLCASSRNNEQFFGPGTRLTVL.

The chain links TRBV9 to TRBJ1-2, with D unresolved. The CDR3 is 13 amino acids. The V and J ends lost 4 bases and 8 bases respectively, with 15 bases between them. CDR1 and CDR2 (germline): SGDLS, YYNGEE. CDR3 in amino acids: CASSSPGMRGYTF. For the CDR3, the DNA is TGTGCCAGCAGCTCCCCCGGGATGCGGGGCTACACCTTC. The full variable domain, its missing parts supplied by reference TRBV9 and TRBJ1-2, is DSGVTQTPKHLITATGQRVTLRCSPRSGDLSVYWYQQSLDQGLQFLIQYYNGEERAKGNILERFSAQQFPDLHSELNLSSLELGDSALYFCASSSPGMRGYTFGSGTRLTVV.

The V gene is TRBV9, the J gene TRBJ1-3; D is unresolved. V was cut by 2 bases and J by 1 base, with 13 bases left in between. This CDR3 comprises 16 residues. Germline V gene data show CDR1 as SGDLS and CDR2 as YYNGEE. CDR3 residues: CASSVSFSTSGNTIYF. The CDR3, as DNA: TGTGCCAGCAGCGTCTCTTTTTCAACATCTGGAAACACCATATATTTT.

This clone has a handful of counts. This sequence joins TRBV11-3 and TRBJ1-4; 7 nucleotides match TRBD1. Germline lookup yields CDR1 SGHNT and CDR2 YENEEA. The CDR3 loop spans 15 amino acids. Losses at the gene ends were 3 bases for V and 5 bases for J; bases not matched to a gene: 6. Written as DNA, the CDR3 is TGTGCCAGCAGCTTTGGGGGGACAGTGAATGAAAAACTGTTTTTT. Translated, it gives CASSFGGTVNEKLFF. The full variable domain, completed using reference TRBV11-3 and TRBJ1-4, is EAGVVQSPRYKIIEKKQPVAFWCNPISGHNTLYWYLQNLGQGPELLIRYENEEAVDDSQLPKDRFSAERLKGVDSTLKIQPAELGDSAVYLCASSFGGTVNEKLFFGSGTQLSVL.

This sequence joins TRBV5-1 and TRBJ2-1; D is possibly TRBD2 (5 bases). With 0 bases removed from V and 9 bases from J, the gap between germline ends came to 10 bases. Looked up from germline, CDR1 is SGHRS and CDR2 is YFSETQ. The CDR3 covers 13 residues. The CDR3 region is CASSLEVRAEQFF. The CDR3 region has the DNA TGCGCCAGCAGCTTGGAGGTGCGGGCTGAGCAGTTCTTC.

Worth noting for this clone: Additional DNA sequences in this sample encode the identical CDR3. The gene calls are TRBV28 and TRBJ2-7; perhaps TRBD1 as D (6 bases). This CDR3 is 13 amino acids long. From germline, CDR1 is MDHEN and CDR2 SYDVKM. Trimming took off 5 bases at V and 1 base at J, with 9 bases between the two ends. The CDR3 nucleotides read TGTGCCAGCAGTGGGACACCTTCCTACGAGCAGTACTTC. Translated, it gives CASSGTPSYEQYF.

The chain uses TRBV2 and TRBJ1-6, with TRBD1 identical over 8 bases. Germline loops: CDR1 SNHLY, CDR2 FYNNEI. This CDR3 spans 14 amino acids. After removal of 6 bases from V and 9 bases from J, the junction contained 7 bases not matched to a gene. CDR3 nucleotide sequence: TGTGCCAGCAGGCCGGGACAGGCAGGTTCACCCCTCCACTTT. It codes for CASRPGQAGSPLHF.